These T cell receptor beta chains were read from a single sample in a study of blood T cell repertoires in COVID-19. Assay used: immunoSEQ multiplex PCR; TCRdb lists only in-frame clones, some missing. The data contain roughly 300,000 clones, 85% of them seen just once; the ten biggest clones take up about 2.5%. The sample was PBMCs or T cells enriched from blood (not recorded which). Every receptor here comes from a woman in her forties or fifties who had recovered from COVID-19. The CDR3 runs from the conserved cysteine through the conserved F or W. Fields, in order: CDR3 length, J gene, V gene, clone size, D gene, CDR3 DNA, CDR3 protein. D genes are given only for firm matches. Clone size is given for some rows only: seen once, a few or many times, or a class if the clone is expanded.

14,TRBJ1-1,TRBV4-1,NA,NA,TGCGCCAGCAGCCAAGAAGTAGGGGTCACTGAAGCTTTCTTT,CASSQEVGVTEAFF
13,TRBJ2-5,TRBV7-2,few,NA,TGTGCCAGCAGCTTAAGTGACATAGAGACCCAGTACTTC,CASSLSDIETQYF
17,TRBJ1-3,TRBV7-8,NA,TRBD1,TGTGCCAGCAGCTTAGTTTCCAGGGGGCTAGCTGGAAACACCATATATTTT,CASSLVSRGLAGNTIYF
15,TRBJ1-1,TRBV6-5,NA,NA,TGTGCCAGCAGAAACAACAGGGTTGAGAACACTGAAGCTTTCTTT,CASRNNRVENTEAFF
13,TRBJ2-7,TRBV5-4,NA,NA,TGTGCCAGCAGCTTGGGGCTTACCGACGAGCAGTACTTC,CASSLGLTDEQYF
14,TRBJ1-1,TRBV7-3,NA,NA,TGTGCCAGCAGCTTACAGGGGACAAACACTGAAGCTTTCTTT,CASSLQGTNTEAFF
14,TRBJ1-1,TRBV5-1,NA,NA,TGCGCCAGCAGCTTGGAAACAGGGAACACTGAAGCTTTCTTT,CASSLETGNTEAFF
14,TRBJ1-6,TRBV25-1,NA,TRBD1,TGTGCCAGCAGTGTACAGGGGGATGCTTCACCCCTCCACTTT,CASSVQGDASPLHF
13,TRBJ1-2,TRBV28,NA,NA,TGTGCCATAATGGAGGCAGAGACTTATGGCTACACCTTC,CAIMEAETYGYTF
16,TRBJ1-1,TRBV2,NA,NA,TGTGCCAGCATCAAGAGAGGGTGGGGAATGAACACTGAAGCTTTCTTT,CASIKRGWGMNTEAFF
14,TRBJ2-1,TRBV19,NA,NA,TGTGCCAGTAGTATAAGGAGGGAAAGCGATGAGCAGTTCTTC,CASSIRRESDEQFF
12,TRBJ1-5,TRBV28,NA,NA,TGTGCCAGCAGCCAGGGAAATCAGCCCCAGCATTTT,CASSQGNQPQHF
15,TRBJ1-4,TRBV7-6,NA,NA,TGTGCCAGCAGCTCAGGGCCGTCAACTAATGAAAAACTGTTTTTT,CASSSGPSTNEKLFF
16,TRBJ2-7,TRBV4-3,NA,NA,TGCGCCAGCAGCCGGAGCGCCGGGACACCTGCCTACGAGCAGTACTTC,CASSRSAGTPAYEQYF
11,TRBJ2-7,TRBV6-5,once,NA,TGTGCCAGCAGTTCCCAATACGAGCAGTACTTC,CASSSQYEQYF
14,TRBJ1-1,TRBV6-5,NA,NA,TGTGCCAGCAGACCCACACAGCTAACATCTGAAGCTTTCTTT,CASRPTQLTSEAFF
15,TRBJ2-7,TRBV24-1,NA,TRBD2,TGTGCCACCAGTGACCGGAGAGCGGGGGGCTACGAGCAGTACTTC,CATSDRRAGGYEQYF
13,TRBJ2-7,TRBV30,NA,TRBD1,TGTGCCTTGGTAGGACAGGCACTCCACGAGCAGTACTTC,CALVGQALHEQYF
15,TRBJ2-7,TRBV27,NA,NA,TGTGCCAGCAGTTTAATCGGGATCCCATCCTACGAGCAGTACTTC,CASSLIGIPSYEQYF
14,TRBJ1-1,TRBV6-5,NA,NA,TGTGCCAGCAGCCCCCGGGACACCGGCACTGAAGCTTTCTTT,CASSPRDTGTEAFF